The rows below give T cell receptor beta chains drawn from one sample of a study of cytomegalovirus exposure and HLA in healthy donors. Profiled with immunoSEQ multiplex PCR; TCRdb holds only in-frame clones, not every one. This sample has roughly 200,000 clones, with around 88% found just once. Sequenced: PBMCs. The receptors shown here come from a woman younger than 45 in good health and CMV-seronegative. Each CDR3 is given with its conserved first and last residue. A D gene is named only where the DNA matches it firmly. The size of a clone is reported for some rows only, either as once, few or many, or as a class for expanded clones.

-	TRBV5-1	TRBJ2-2	-	TGCGCCAGCAGCCCCGACTGGGGGGTCACCGGGGAGCTGTTTTTT	CASSPDWGVTGELFF
-	TRBV6-1	TRBJ2-1	TRBD2	TGTGCCAGCACCGGGACTAGCGGGAGAAATGAGCAGTTCTTC	CASTGTSGRNEQFF
once	TRBV5-1	TRBJ2-3	TRBD2	TGCGCCAGCAGCTTGGGGCTTCGAGCGGGAGAGAAGGGCACAGATACGCAGTATTTT	CASSLGLRAGEKGTDTQYF
-	TRBV28	TRBJ2-7	TRBD1	TGTGCCAGCAGTTCTCCCCCCAGGGGGCTCTACGAGCAGTACTTC	CASSSPPRGLYEQYF
-	TRBV2	TRBJ1-2	-	TGTGCCAGCGGAGGGAACTATGGCTACACCTTC	CASGGNYGYTF
once	TRBV18	TRBJ2-5	TRBD1	TGTGCCAGCTCACCACCTTCAGGGGGCTTAGGAGAGACCCAGTACTTC	CASSPPSGGLGETQYF
-	TRBV5-4	TRBJ2-1	TRBD2	TGTGCCAGCAGCTTGGGGATAGCGGGAGGGTACAATGAGCAGTTCTTC	CASSLGIAGGYNEQFF
-	TRBV29-1	TRBJ2-2	TRBD2	TGCAGCGTTGGGTTGACGGGGGGTACCGGGGAGCTGTTTTTT	CSVGLTGGTGELFF
-	TRBV7-8	TRBJ2-5	-	TGTGCCAGCAGCTTAGACAGGGACGGCCAGGAGACCCAGTACTTC	CASSLDRDGQETQYF
once	TRBV28	TRBJ2-7	TRBD1	TGTGCCAGCAGGGGACAGGCCCTCTACGAGCAGTACTTC	CASRGQALYEQYF
-	TRBV19	TRBJ1-5	-	TGTGCCAGTAGTAGCCGCAGGGGAATGGGACAGCCCCAGCATTTT	CASSSRRGMGQPQHF
-	TRBV7-3	TRBJ2-1	-	TGTGCCAGCAGCTTAGAGTGGAGCTCCTACAATGAGCAGTTCTTC	CASSLEWSSYNEQFF
-	TRBV20-1	TRBJ1-2	-	TGCAGTGCTGGGGGGGGAGGCTACACCTTC	CSAGGGGYTF
-	TRBV6-1	TRBJ1-1	-	TGTGCCAGCACGAGGTTTATCGACGGAGCTTTCTTT	CASTRFIDGAFF
-	TRBV5-4	TRBJ2-5	TRBD1	TGTGCCAGCAGCCAGGGACAGATCCAAGAGACCCAGTACTTC	CASSQGQIQETQYF
-	TRBV5-6	TRBJ2-7	-	TGTGCCAGCAGCTTTGGAGGTGGGGAGCAGTACTTC	CASSFGGGEQYF